This TCR beta chain was obtained from a study of neurological immune-mediated disorders. 5'RACE generated cDNA with 10-nucleotide random UMIs. Via MiXCR, TCRdb re-called the 5' RACE reads, giving one row per CDR3 protein. The profile covers roughly 48,000 distinct CDR3 sequences, with about 12% appearing a single time and roughly 10% taken by the ten largest. Points from the study as a whole: Expanded clones shared no identical CDR3 amino acid sequences across subjects, which suggested private TCR-beta repertoires in all groups.

Germline lookup yields CDR1 LNHNV and CDR2 YYDKDF (reference sequence). The CDR3 spans 15 residues. Trimming removed 0 bases from V and 3 bases from J; junction bases left unmatched: 4. Time point noted: longitudinal time-point 3. This clonotype was seen at least ten times. Its antigen is still unknown. The TCR sequence derives from a male donor with HTLV-1-associated myelopathy (HAM/TSP). What was sequenced was PBMCs. The rearrangement uses TRBV15 and TRBJ1-2, with 7 positions matching TRBD1. As DNA, the CDR3 is TGTGCCACCAGCAGAGAGTTGGGACAGCACTATGGCTACACCTTC. Translating gives CATSRELGQHYGYTF.